Listed below are T cell receptor beta chains from one sample, sequenced in a study of cytomegalovirus exposure and HLA in healthy donors. Profiling relied on immunoSEQ multiplex PCR, and the TCRdb table lists in-frame clones only, not all of them. Here the sample spans approximately 160,000 clones, about 89% being singletons. The sample taken for sequencing was PBMCs. The receptors were sampled from a woman aged 18 to 35 in good health and CMV-seropositive. The CDR3 runs from the conserved cysteine through the conserved F or W.

>TRBV6-5|TRBJ1-2
CASSRTRTGKGYTF
>TRBV28|TRBJ1-2
CASSLRTGKVYGYTF
>TRBV7-8|TRBJ1-4
CASRMVGVGEKLFF
>TRBV4-1|TRBJ1-3
CASSQDQVSGNTIYF
>TRBV27|TRBJ2-1
CASSLEGDRADNEQFF
>TRBV10-2|TRBJ1-2
CASRGQGAKGYTF
>TRBV2|TRBJ2-7
CASRTDWSSYEQYF
>TRBV6-5|TRBJ1-3
CASSYDSGAGNTIYF
>TRBV7-2|TRBJ2-1
CASNQWGSGGNEQFF
>TRBV28|TRBJ2-7
CASGGQGALREQYF
>TRBV5-1|TRBJ1-2
CASSLSGGVGGYTF
>TRBV4-3|TRBJ2-3
CASSQDFLLAGPQAQYF
>TRBV28|TRBJ2-3
CASSRGLAGGQNTQYF
>TRBV6-5|TRBJ1-1
CASSPRQGLGAFF
>TRBV2|TRBJ1-3
CASSAGGRGNTIYF
>TRBV7-2|TRBJ2-5
CASSLGGGKETQYF
>TRBV6-5|TRBJ2-3
CASSYSLAGSDTQYF
>TRBV6-5|TRBJ1-1
CASTRDTVNTEAFF
>TRBV19|TRBJ2-7
CASSPGLAGGIYEQYF
>TRBV27|TRBJ2-7
CASSSSGGYEQYF
>TRBV5-1|TRBJ2-7
CASSLAVAGYEQYF
>TRBV7-9|TRBJ2-1
CASSLRGQAGYNEQFF
>TRBV11-2|TRBJ2-3
CASSLEAADTQYF
>TRBV7-9|TRBJ1-1
CASSPPGTEAFF
>TRBV30|TRBJ2-1
CAWSGLAGMNEQFF
>TRBV7-2|TRBJ2-3
CASSSGQIRDTQYF
>TRBV2|TRBJ1-6
CASRASHRDNSPLHF
>TRBV5-1|TRBJ2-2
CASNSDSANTGELFF
>TRBV28|TRBJ1-5
CASRPGTGGQPQHF
>TRBV4-1|TRBJ1-1
CASSQGTNTEAFF
>TRBV6-6|TRBJ2-1
CATEREGPNEQFF